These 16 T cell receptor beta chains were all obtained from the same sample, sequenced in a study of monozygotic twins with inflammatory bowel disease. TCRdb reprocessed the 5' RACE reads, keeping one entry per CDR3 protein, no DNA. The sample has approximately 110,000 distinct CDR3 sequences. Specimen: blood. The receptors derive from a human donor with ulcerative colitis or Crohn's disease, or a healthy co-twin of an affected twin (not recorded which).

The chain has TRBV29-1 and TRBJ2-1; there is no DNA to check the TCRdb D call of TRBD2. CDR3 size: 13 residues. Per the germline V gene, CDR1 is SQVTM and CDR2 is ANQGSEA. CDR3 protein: CSVEAQVRGRQFF.

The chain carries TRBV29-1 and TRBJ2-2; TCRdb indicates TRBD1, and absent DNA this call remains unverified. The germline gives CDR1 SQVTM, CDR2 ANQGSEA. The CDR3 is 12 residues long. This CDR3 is CSAGQNTGELFF.

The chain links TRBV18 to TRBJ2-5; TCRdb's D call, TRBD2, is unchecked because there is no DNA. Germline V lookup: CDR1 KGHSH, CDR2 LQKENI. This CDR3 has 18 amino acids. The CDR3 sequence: CASSPRLAGGPPGETQYF.

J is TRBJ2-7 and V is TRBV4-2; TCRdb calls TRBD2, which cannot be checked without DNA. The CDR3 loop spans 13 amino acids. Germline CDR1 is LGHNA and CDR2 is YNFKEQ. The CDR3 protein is CASSLGLAYEQYF.

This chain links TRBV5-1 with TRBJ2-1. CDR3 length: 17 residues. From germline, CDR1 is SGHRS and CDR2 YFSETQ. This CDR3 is CASSLDPSGGSYNEQFF. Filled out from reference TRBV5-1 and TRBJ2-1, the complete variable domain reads KAGVTQTPRYLIKTRGQQVTLSCSPISGHRSVSWYQQTPGQGLQFLFEYFSETQRNKGNFPGRFSGRQFSNSRSEMNVSTLELGDSALYLCASSLDPSGGSYNEQFFGPGTRLTVL.

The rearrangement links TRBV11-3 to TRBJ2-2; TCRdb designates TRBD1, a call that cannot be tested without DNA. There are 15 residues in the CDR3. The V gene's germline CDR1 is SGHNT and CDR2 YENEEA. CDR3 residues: CASSLGGQNTGELFF.

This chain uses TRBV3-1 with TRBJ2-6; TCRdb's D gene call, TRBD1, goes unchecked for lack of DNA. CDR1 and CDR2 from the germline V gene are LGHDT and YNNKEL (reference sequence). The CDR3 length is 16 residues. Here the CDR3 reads CASSDGGGSGANVLTF.

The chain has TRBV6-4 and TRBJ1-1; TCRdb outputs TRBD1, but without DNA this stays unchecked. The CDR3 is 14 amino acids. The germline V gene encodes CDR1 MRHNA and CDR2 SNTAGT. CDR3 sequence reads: CASSDSGTNTEAFF.

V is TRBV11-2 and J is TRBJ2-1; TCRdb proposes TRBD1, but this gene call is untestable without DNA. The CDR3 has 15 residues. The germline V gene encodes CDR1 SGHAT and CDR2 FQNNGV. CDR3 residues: CASSFEAGGDNEQFF.

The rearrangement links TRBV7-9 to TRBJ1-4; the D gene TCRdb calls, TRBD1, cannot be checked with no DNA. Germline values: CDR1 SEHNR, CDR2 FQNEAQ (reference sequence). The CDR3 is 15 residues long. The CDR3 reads CASSPRDRKNEKLFF.

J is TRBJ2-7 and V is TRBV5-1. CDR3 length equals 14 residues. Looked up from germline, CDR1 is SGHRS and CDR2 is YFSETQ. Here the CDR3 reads CASSLAGELYEQYF.

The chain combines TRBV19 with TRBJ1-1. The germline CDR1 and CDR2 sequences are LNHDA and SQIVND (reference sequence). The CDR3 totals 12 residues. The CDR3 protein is CASSIRVTEAFF.

This chain's CDR3 is CASSEYWTYEQNF. This chain uses TRBV25-1 with TRBJ2-7. This CDR3 has 13 amino acids. In germline, CDR1 is MGHDK, CDR2 SYGVNS.

Here the CDR3 reads CSARAHNYGYTF. The chain has TRBV20-1 and TRBJ1-2. The germline gives CDR1 DFQATT, CDR2 SNEGSKA (reference sequence). The CDR3 sequence is 12 residues long.

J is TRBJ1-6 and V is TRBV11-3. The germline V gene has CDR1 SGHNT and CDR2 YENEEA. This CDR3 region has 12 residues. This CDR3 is CASSSSYSPLHF. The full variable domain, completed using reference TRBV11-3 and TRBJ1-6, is EAGVVQSPRYKIIEKKQPVAFWCNPISGHNTLYWYLQNLGQGPELLIRYENEEAVDDSQLPKDRFSAERLKGVDSTLKIQPAELGDSAVYLCASSSSYSPLHFGNGTRLTVT.

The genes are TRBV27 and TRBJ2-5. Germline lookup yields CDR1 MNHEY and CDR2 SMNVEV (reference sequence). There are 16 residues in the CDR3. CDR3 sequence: CASSLSMGTAQETQYF.